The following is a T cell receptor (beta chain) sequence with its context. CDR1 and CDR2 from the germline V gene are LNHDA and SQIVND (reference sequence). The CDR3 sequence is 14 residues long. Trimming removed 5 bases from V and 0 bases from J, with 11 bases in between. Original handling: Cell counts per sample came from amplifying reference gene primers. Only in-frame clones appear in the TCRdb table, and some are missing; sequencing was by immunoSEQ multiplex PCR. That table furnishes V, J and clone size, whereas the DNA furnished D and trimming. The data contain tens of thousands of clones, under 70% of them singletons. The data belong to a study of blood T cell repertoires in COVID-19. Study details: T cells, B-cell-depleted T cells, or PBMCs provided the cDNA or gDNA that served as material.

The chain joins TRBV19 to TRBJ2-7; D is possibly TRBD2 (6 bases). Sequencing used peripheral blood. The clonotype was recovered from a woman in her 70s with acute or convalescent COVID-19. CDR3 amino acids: CASSAGLFSYEQYF. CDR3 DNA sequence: TGTGCCAGTAGTGCAGGACTATTCTCCTACGAGCAGTACTTC.